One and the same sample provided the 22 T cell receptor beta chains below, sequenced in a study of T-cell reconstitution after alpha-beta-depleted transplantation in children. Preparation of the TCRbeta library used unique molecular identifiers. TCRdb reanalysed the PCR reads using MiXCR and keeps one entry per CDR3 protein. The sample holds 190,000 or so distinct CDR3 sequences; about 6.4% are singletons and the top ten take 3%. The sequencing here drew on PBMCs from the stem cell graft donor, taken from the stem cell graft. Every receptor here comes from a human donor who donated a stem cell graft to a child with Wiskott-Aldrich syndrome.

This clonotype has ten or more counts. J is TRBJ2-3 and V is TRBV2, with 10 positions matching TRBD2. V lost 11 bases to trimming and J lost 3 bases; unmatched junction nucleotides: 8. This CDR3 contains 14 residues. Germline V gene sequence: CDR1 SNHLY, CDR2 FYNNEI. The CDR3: CAGRSGGTTDTQYF. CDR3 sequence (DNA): TGTGCCGGACGTAGCGGGGGGACGACAGATACGCAGTATTTT.

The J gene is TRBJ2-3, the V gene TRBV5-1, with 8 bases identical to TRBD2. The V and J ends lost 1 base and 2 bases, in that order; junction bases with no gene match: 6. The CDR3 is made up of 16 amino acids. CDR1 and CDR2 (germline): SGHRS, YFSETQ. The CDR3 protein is CASSLYTSGLTDTQYF. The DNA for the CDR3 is TGCGCCAGCAGCTTGTATACTAGCGGCCTCACAGATACGCAGTATTTT. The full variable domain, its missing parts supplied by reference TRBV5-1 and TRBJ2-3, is KAGVTQTPRYLIKTRGQQVTLSCSPISGHRSVSWYQQTPGQGLQFLFEYFSETQRNKGNFPGRFSGRQFSNSRSEMNVSTLELGDSALYLCASSLYTSGLTDTQYFGPGTRLTVL.

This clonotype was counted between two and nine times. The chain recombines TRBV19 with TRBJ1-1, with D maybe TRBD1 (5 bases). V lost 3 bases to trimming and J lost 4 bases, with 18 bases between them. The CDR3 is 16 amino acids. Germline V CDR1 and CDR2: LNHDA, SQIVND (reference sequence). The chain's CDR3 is CASSIRGLPGGTEAFF. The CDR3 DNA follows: TGTGCCAGTAGTATTAGGGGCTTGCCCGGGGGCACTGAAGCTTTCTTT.

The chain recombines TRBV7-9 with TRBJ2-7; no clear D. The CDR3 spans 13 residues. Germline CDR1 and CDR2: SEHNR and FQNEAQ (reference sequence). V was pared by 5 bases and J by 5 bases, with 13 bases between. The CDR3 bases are TGTGCCAGCAGCGTAGGAAGGTGGGACGAGCAGTACTTC. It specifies CASSVGRWDEQYF.

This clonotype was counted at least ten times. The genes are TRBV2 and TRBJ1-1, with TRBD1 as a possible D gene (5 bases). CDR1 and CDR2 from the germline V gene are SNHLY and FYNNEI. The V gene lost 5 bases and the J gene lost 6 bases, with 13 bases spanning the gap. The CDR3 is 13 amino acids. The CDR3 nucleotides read TGTGCCAGCAGTACTAGGTGGGACGCTGAAGCTTTCTTT. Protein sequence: CASSTRWDAEAFF.

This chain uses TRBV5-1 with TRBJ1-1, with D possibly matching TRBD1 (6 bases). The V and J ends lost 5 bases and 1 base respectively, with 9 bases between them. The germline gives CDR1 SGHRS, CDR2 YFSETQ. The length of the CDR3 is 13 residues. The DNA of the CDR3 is TGCGCCAGCAGGGGGGCCGAGAACACTGAAGCTTTCTTT. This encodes CASRGAENTEAFF.

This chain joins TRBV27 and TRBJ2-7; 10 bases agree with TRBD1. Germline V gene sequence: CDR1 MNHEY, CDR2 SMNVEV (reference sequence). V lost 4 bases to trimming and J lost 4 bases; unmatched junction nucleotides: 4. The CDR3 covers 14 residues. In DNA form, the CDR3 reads TGTGCCAGCAGTTGGGGACAGGGGCTTTACGAGCAGTACTTC. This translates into CASSWGQGLYEQYF.

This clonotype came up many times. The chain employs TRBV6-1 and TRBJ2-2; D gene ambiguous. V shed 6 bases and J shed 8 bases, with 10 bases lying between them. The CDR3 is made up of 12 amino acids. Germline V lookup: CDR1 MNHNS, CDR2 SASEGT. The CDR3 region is CASRENRGELFF. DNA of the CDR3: TGTGCCAGCAGGGAGAACCGAGGGGAGCTGTTTTTT.

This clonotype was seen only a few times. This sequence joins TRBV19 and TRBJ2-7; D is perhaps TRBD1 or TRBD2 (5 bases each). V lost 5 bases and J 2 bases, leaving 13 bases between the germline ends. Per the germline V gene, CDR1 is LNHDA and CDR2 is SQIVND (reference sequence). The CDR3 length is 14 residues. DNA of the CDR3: TGTGCCAGTAGTCTTGAGGGGTCGGCCTACGAGCAGTACTTC. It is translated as CASSLEGSAYEQYF.

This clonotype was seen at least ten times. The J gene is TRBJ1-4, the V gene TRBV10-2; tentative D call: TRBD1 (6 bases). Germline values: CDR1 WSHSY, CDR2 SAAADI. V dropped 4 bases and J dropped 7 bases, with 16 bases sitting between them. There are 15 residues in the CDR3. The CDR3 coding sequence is TGCGCCAGCAGTGCTTTCGCGGGGGGCGGTGAAAAACTGTTTTTT. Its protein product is CASSAFAGGGEKLFF.

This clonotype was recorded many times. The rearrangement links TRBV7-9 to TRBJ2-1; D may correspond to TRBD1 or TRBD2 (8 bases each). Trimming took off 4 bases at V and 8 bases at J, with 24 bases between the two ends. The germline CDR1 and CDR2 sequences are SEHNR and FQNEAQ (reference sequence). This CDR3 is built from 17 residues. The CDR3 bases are TGTGCCAGCAGCTACCCGGGGGGGACAGGTGGGGTGGATGAGCAGTTCTTC. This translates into CASSYPGGTGGVDEQFF.

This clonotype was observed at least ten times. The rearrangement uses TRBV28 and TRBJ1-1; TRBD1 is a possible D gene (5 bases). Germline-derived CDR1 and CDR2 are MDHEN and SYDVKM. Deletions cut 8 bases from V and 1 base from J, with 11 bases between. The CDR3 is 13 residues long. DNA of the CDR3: TGTGCCAGCCGGCTGACAGCGAACACTGAAGCTTTCTTT. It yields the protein CASRLTANTEAFF.

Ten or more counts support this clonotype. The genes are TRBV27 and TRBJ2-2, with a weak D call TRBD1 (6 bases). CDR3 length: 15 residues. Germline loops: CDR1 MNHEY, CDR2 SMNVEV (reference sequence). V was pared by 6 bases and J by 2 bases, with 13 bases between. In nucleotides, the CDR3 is TGTGCCAGCAGAACAGGGATGAAAAACACCGGGGAGCTGTTTTTT. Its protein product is CASRTGMKNTGELFF.

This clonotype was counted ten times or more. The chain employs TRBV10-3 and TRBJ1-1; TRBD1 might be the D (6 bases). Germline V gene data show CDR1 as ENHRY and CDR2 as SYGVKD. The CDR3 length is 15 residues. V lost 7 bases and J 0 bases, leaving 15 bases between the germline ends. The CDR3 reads CAITATTGLNTEAFF. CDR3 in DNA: TGTGCCATCACCGCTACTACAGGGCTGAACACTGAAGCTTTCTTT.

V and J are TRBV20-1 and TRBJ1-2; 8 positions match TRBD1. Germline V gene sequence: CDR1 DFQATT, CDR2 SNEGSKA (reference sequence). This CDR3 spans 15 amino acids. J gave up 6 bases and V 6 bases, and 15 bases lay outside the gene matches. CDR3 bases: TGCAGTGCCGTCGGGCCAACGGACAGGGCGGATGGCTACACCTTC. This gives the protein CSAVGPTDRADGYTF.

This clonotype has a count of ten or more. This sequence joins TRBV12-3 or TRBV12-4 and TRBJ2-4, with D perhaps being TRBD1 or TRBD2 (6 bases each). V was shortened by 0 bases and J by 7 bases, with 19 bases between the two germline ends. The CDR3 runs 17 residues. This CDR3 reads CASSLAPRDYRDNIQYF. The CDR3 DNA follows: TGTGCCAGCAGTTTAGCGCCGCGGGATTACAGGGATAACATTCAGTACTTC.

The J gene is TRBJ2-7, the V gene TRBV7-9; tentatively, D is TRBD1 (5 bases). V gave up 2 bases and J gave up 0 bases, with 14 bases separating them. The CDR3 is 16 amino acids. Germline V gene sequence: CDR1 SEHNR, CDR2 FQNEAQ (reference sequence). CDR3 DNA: TGTGCCAGCAGCTTAAAAGCTGACAGTCCCTCCTACGAGCAGTACTTC. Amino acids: CASSLKADSPSYEQYF.

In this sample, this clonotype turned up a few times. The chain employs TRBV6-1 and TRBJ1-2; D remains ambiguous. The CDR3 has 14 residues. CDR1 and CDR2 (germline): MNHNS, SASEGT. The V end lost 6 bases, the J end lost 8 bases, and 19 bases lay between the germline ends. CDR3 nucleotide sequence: TGTGCCAGCAGCCCTTCGGAACCCCCCCTAGGCTACACCTTC. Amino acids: CASSPSEPPLGYTF.

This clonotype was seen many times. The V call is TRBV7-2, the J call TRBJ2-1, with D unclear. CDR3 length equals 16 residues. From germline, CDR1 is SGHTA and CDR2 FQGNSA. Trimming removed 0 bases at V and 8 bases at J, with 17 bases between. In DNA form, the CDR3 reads TGTGCCAGCAGCTTAGCTGGAGCTGATATGTTGGATGAGCAGTTCTTC. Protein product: CASSLAGADMLDEQFF.

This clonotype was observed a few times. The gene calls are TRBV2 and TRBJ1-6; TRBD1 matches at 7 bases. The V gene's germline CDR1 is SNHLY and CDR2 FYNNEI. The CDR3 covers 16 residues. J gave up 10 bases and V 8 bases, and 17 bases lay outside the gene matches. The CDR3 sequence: CASAYGGAGGSSPLHF. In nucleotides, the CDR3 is TGTGCCAGCGCGTACGGGGGGGCAGGGGGGAGCTCACCCCTCCACTTT.

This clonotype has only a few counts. In DNA form, the CDR3 reads TGTGCCAGCAGCCACCAGGGACAGGCGCAAGAGACCCAGTACTTC. Its translation is CASSHQGQAQETQYF. The genes are TRBV9 and TRBJ2-5; 8 bases line up with TRBD1. The length of the CDR3 is 15 residues. V was pared by 4 bases and J by 2 bases, with 7 bases of the junction left unmatched. CDR1 and CDR2 (germline): SGDLS, YYNGEE. The whole variable domain, remainder taken from reference TRBV9 and TRBJ2-5, is DSGVTQTPKHLITATGQRVTLRCSPRSGDLSVYWYQQSLDQGLQFLIQYYNGEERAKGNILERFSAQQFPDLHSELNLSSLELGDSALYFCASSHQGQAQETQYFGPGTRLLVL.

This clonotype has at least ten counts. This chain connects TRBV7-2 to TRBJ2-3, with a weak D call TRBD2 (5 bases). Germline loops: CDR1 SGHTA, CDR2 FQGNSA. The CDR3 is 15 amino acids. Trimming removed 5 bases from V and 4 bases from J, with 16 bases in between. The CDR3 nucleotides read TGTGCCAGCAGCGTTCGCGACCGGGAACCAGATACGCAGTATTTT. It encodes CASSVRDREPDTQYF.